A single sample gave rise to the 9 T cell receptor beta chains below, sequenced in a study of cytomegalovirus exposure and HLA in healthy donors. 60 Vbeta and 13 Jbeta primers were used in PCR. Profiled with immunoSEQ multiplex PCR; TCRdb holds only in-frame clones, not every one. The data show 100,000 to 150,000 clones, and the top ten clones hold approximately 1.7%. The sample consisted of PBMCs. The receptors shown here come from a man between 18 and 29 years old in good health and CMV-seronegative.

The rearrangement joins TRBV4-1 to TRBJ2-2; D possibly corresponds to TRBD2 (5 bases). The CDR3 has 15 residues. Per germline, CDR1 MGHRA and CDR2 YSYEKL. Trimming took off 4 bases at V and 9 bases at J, with 18 bases between the two ends. The CDR3 protein is CASSLMDTRPRELFF. Here the CDR3 DNA reads TGCGCCAGCAGCCTGATGGATACTAGGCCCAGGGAGCTGTTTTTT.

This chain connects TRBV28 to TRBJ2-7; a possible D gene is TRBD2 (6 bases). From germline, CDR1 is MDHEN and CDR2 SYDVKM. Trimming stripped 5 bases from V and 1 base from J, with 12 bases between. This CDR3 region has 14 residues. CDR3 nucleotides: TGTGCCAGCAGTCAAACGGGACTTTCCTACGAGCAGTACTTC. Its protein is CASSQTGLSYEQYF.

The J gene is TRBJ2-5, the V gene TRBV29-1; 13 bases line up with TRBD2. Germline V CDR1 and CDR2: SQVTM, ANQGSEA. Germline trimming cut 8 bases from V and 5 bases from J; bases unmatched to any gene: 5. This CDR3 contains 13 residues. CDR3 nucleotides: TGCAGCTCCGGACTAGCGGGAGTTGAGACCCAGTACTTC. It translates to CSSGLAGVETQYF.

This chain uses TRBV5-6 with TRBJ2-7; TRBD1 matches at 7 bases. Germline V gene data show CDR1 as SGHDT and CDR2 as YYEEEE. With 4 bases clipped from V and 0 bases from J, the junction kept 7 bases outside the gene matches. This CDR3 is 15 amino acids long. Here the CDR3 reads CASSPLDRVSYEQYF. Written as DNA, the CDR3 is TGTGCCAGCAGCCCTCTCGACAGGGTCTCCTACGAGCAGTACTTC.

V and J are TRBV14 and TRBJ1-1; TRBD1 might be the D (6 bases). V gave up 0 bases and J gave up 5 bases, with 10 bases separating them. This CDR3 is 14 amino acids long. Germline loops: CDR1 SGHDN, CDR2 FVKESK. In DNA form, the CDR3 reads TGTGCCAGCAGCCAAGATCTGGGGGCAACTGAAGCTTTCTTT. Protein product: CASSQDLGATEAFF.

The chain links TRBV28 to TRBJ1-1; a weak D match, TRBD1 (5 bases). The CDR3 covers 13 residues. In germline, CDR1 is MDHEN, CDR2 SYDVKM. With 6 bases removed from V and 4 bases from J, the gap between germline ends came to 12 bases. Here the CDR3 DNA reads TGTGCCAGCAGGACAGTCCCCTTCACTGAAGCTTTCTTT. Translated: CASRTVPFTEAFF. The full variable domain, its missing parts supplied by reference TRBV28 and TRBJ1-1, is DVKVTQSSRYLVKRTGEKVFLECVQDMDHENMFWYRQDPGLGLRLIYFSYDVKMKEKGDIPEGYSVSREKKERFSLILESASTNQTSMYLCASRTVPFTEAFFGQGTRLTVV.

The chain joins TRBV7-2 to TRBJ2-3, with TRBD2 identical over 10 bases. Losses at the gene ends were 3 bases for V and 3 bases for J; bases not matched to a gene: 6. This CDR3 is built from 16 residues. Germline assignment: CDR1 SGHTA and CDR2 FQGNSA. CDR3: CASSFLAGGLTDTQYF. The CDR3 DNA reads as TGTGCCAGCAGCTTTTTAGCGGGAGGTTTAACAGATACGCAGTATTTT.

The rearrangement joins TRBV9 to TRBJ1-1; possibly TRBD1 for D (6 bases). The CDR3 contains 12 residues. Per germline, CDR1 SGDLS and CDR2 YYNGEE. Trimming removed 3 bases at V and 7 bases at J, with 10 bases between. CDR3 amino acids: CASSGQGFEAFF. As DNA, the CDR3 is TGTGCCAGCAGCGGCCAGGGGTTTGAAGCTTTCTTT. The entire variable domain, with the rest obtained from reference TRBV9 and TRBJ1-1, is as follows: DSGVTQTPKHLITATGQRVTLRCSPRSGDLSVYWYQQSLDQGLQFLIQYYNGEERAKGNILERFSAQQFPDLHSELNLSSLELGDSALYFCASSGQGFEAFFGQGTRLTVV.

As concerns this clone: The sample contains more than one DNA sequence encoding this CDR3. The gene calls are TRBV9 and TRBJ2-2; 12 nucleotides align to TRBD2. J gave up 4 bases and V 3 bases, and 4 bases lay outside the gene matches. This CDR3 has 16 amino acids. The germline V gene encodes CDR1 SGDLS and CDR2 YYNGEE. CDR3 coding DNA: TGTGCCAGCAGCGCGACTAGCGGGAGCGCCACCGGGGAGCTGTTTTTT. This gives the protein CASSATSGSATGELFF.